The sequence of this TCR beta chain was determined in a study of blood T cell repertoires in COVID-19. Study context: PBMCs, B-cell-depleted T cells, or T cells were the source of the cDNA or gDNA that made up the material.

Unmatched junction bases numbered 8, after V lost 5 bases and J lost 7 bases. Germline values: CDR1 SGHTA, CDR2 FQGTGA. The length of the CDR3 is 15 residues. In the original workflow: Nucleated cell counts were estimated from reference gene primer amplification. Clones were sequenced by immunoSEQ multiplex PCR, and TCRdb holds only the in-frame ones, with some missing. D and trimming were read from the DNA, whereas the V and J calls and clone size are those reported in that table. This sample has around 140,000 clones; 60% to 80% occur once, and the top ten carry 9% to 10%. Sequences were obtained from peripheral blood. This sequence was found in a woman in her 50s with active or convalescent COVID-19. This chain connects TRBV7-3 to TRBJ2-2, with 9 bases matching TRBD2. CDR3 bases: TGTGCCAGCAGCATTAGCGGGAGTTCTGGCGGGGAGCTGTTTTTT. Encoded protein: CASSISGSSGGELFF.